Listed below are T cell receptor beta chains from one sample, sequenced in a study of siplizumab effects on memory and regulatory T cells. Method: immunoSEQ multiplex PCR; TCRdb's copy keeps in-frame clones and lacks some. The table records under 100,000 clones, 80% to 90% of them present only once. Sequencing used Tregs sorted from blood. The receptors were sampled from a human donor in good health. CDR3s include the opening cysteine and the closing phenylalanine or tryptophan. The order of the fields is D gene, V gene, clone size, J gene, CDR3 DNA, CDR3 protein. A D gene is named only where the DNA matches it firmly. Clone size is not always given. Where it is, it says once, few, many or a class for expanded clones.

d_call: NA; v_call: TRBV6-1; clone_size: NA; j_call: TRBJ2-3; cdr3_nt: TGTGCCAGCAGTGAATACCCGTGGGGGGTAGATACGCAGTATTTT; cdr3_aa: CASSEYPWGVDTQYF
d_call: TRBD2; v_call: TRBV10-2; clone_size: NA; j_call: TRBJ2-7; cdr3_nt: TGCGCCAGCAGTGAGCGTTTAGCGGGGGGCCCCCACGAGCAGTACTTC; cdr3_aa: CASSERLAGGPHEQYF
d_call: NA; v_call: TRBV2; clone_size: few; j_call: TRBJ1-6; cdr3_nt: TGTGCCAGCAGTGAAAGGGGGGGCAATTCACCCCTCCACTTT; cdr3_aa: CASSERGGNSPLHF
d_call: NA; v_call: TRBV4-3; clone_size: once; j_call: TRBJ2-7; cdr3_nt: TGCGCCAGCAGCCAAGAATCAGGCTCCTACGAGCAGTACTTC; cdr3_aa: CASSQESGSYEQYF
d_call: TRBD1; v_call: TRBV7-9; clone_size: NA; j_call: TRBJ1-2; cdr3_nt: TGTGCCAGCAGCCCACCGGACAGGAGCGAACTCTATGGCTACACCTTC; cdr3_aa: CASSPPDRSELYGYTF
d_call: NA; v_call: TRBV6-5; clone_size: NA; j_call: TRBJ1-3; cdr3_nt: TGTGCCAGCAGTTACTCGCAGGGTTCGAACACCATATATTTT; cdr3_aa: CASSYSQGSNTIYF
d_call: NA; v_call: TRBV5-6; clone_size: NA; j_call: TRBJ1-1; cdr3_nt: TGTGCCAGCAGCTTATTCGGGGCCTCAGGGTACACTGAAGCTTTCTTT; cdr3_aa: CASSLFGASGYTEAFF
d_call: NA; v_call: TRBV7-9; clone_size: few; j_call: TRBJ1-6; cdr3_nt: TGTGCCATCCTTGAGTCTAACAGGCAACGGTATAATTCACCCCTCCACTTT; cdr3_aa: CAILESNRQRYNSPLHF
d_call: NA; v_call: TRBV29-1; clone_size: NA; j_call: TRBJ2-1; cdr3_nt: TGCAGCGTTGAAGTACAGGCGCAGTTCTTC; cdr3_aa: CSVEVQAQFF
d_call: NA; v_call: TRBV5-4; clone_size: NA; j_call: TRBJ2-6; cdr3_nt: TGTGCCAGCAGCTTGTTCGGGTCTGGGGCCAACGTCCTGACTTTC; cdr3_aa: CASSLFGSGANVLTF
d_call: NA; v_call: TRBV11-3; clone_size: NA; j_call: TRBJ2-3; cdr3_nt: TGTGCCAGCAGCTTATACGGGTCCACAGATACGCAGTATTTT; cdr3_aa: CASSLYGSTDTQYF
d_call: NA; v_call: TRBV4-3; clone_size: NA; j_call: TRBJ2-7; cdr3_nt: TGCGCCAGCAGCCACTACCGGGACGGTAGCTACGAGCAGTACTTC; cdr3_aa: CASSHYRDGSYEQYF
d_call: TRBD1; v_call: TRBV5-1; clone_size: once; j_call: TRBJ1-6; cdr3_nt: TGCGCCAGCAGCAGGGGGACAGGCGGTAATTCACCCCTCCACTTT; cdr3_aa: CASSRGTGGNSPLHF
d_call: NA; v_call: TRBV7-8; clone_size: NA; j_call: TRBJ1-5; cdr3_nt: TGTGCCAGCAGCTTACTAGCAGTCAATCAGCCCCAGCATTTT; cdr3_aa: CASSLLAVNQPQHF
d_call: NA; v_call: TRBV2; clone_size: once; j_call: TRBJ1-1; cdr3_nt: TGTGCCAGCAGGGTAAATCCCGGTCGAGACACTGAAGCTTTCTTT; cdr3_aa: CASRVNPGRDTEAFF
d_call: NA; v_call: TRBV7-9; clone_size: once; j_call: TRBJ2-1; cdr3_nt: TGTGCCAGCAGCCTTGCGGGGACCTTCTACAATGAGCAGTTCTTC; cdr3_aa: CASSLAGTFYNEQFF
d_call: NA; v_call: TRBV2; clone_size: NA; j_call: TRBJ2-7; cdr3_nt: TGTGCCAGCAGGGACGGAGGGCATTACGAGCAGTACTTC; cdr3_aa: CASRDGGHYEQYF
d_call: NA; v_call: TRBV7-9; clone_size: few; j_call: TRBJ1-5; cdr3_nt: TGTGCCAGCAGCTCCCCCCCTGGGCCCCAGCATTTT; cdr3_aa: CASSSPPGPQHF
d_call: NA; v_call: TRBV7-2; clone_size: once; j_call: TRBJ2-1; cdr3_nt: TGTGCCAGCAGCCCAAGGGTCCTATCGTCGAATGAGCAGTTCTTC; cdr3_aa: CASSPRVLSSNEQFF
d_call: TRBD1; v_call: TRBV5-1; clone_size: NA; j_call: TRBJ2-5; cdr3_nt: TGCGCCAGCAGCCCGGGACAGGTGGGGGAGACCCAGTACTTC; cdr3_aa: CASSPGQVGETQYF
d_call: NA; v_call: TRBV18; clone_size: NA; j_call: TRBJ1-3; cdr3_nt: TGTGCCAGCTCAGTAATAACCCAGGGCGCTGGAAACACCATATATTTT; cdr3_aa: CASSVITQGAGNTIYF
d_call: NA; v_call: TRBV6-1; clone_size: NA; j_call: TRBJ1-1; cdr3_nt: TGTGCCAGCAGAACAGGGTTGGACACTGAAGCTTTCTTT; cdr3_aa: CASRTGLDTEAFF
d_call: NA; v_call: TRBV19; clone_size: NA; j_call: TRBJ1-6; cdr3_nt: TGTGCCAGTAGTGGGACCGCAGTTAATTCACCCCTCCACTTT; cdr3_aa: CASSGTAVNSPLHF
d_call: TRBD2; v_call: TRBV5-1; clone_size: NA; j_call: TRBJ2-1; cdr3_nt: TGCGCCAGCAGCTTGGGACTAGCGGGGGGATATGGTGAGCAGTTCTTC; cdr3_aa: CASSLGLAGGYGEQFF
d_call: NA; v_call: TRBV4-1; clone_size: NA; j_call: TRBJ1-6; cdr3_nt: TGCGCCAGCAGCCAAGTGGAGGGGAGGGATTCACCCCTCCACTTT; cdr3_aa: CASSQVEGRDSPLHF
d_call: NA; v_call: TRBV6-5; clone_size: NA; j_call: TRBJ1-3; cdr3_nt: TGTGCCAGCAGTTACGGATCGATCCCATCTGGAAACACCATATATTTT; cdr3_aa: CASSYGSIPSGNTIYF
d_call: NA; v_call: TRBV10-3; clone_size: NA; j_call: TRBJ2-2; cdr3_nt: TGTGCCATCAGTAGCTCCGGGACATCCAACACCGGGGAGCTGTTTTTT; cdr3_aa: CAISSSGTSNTGELFF
d_call: NA; v_call: TRBV5-1; clone_size: NA; j_call: TRBJ1-2; cdr3_nt: TGCGCCAGCAGCTTGGATTTCTATGGCTACACCTTC; cdr3_aa: CASSLDFYGYTF
d_call: NA; v_call: TRBV7-9; clone_size: NA; j_call: TRBJ2-7; cdr3_nt: TGTGCCAGCAGCTTAGTCCCGGCCTCCTACGAGCAGTACTTC; cdr3_aa: CASSLVPASYEQYF
d_call: NA; v_call: TRBV7-6; clone_size: NA; j_call: TRBJ2-5; cdr3_nt: TGTGCCAGCAGCTTAGTGAGAGGGGGGGAGACCCAGTACTTC; cdr3_aa: CASSLVRGGETQYF
d_call: TRBD1; v_call: TRBV25-1; clone_size: NA; j_call: TRBJ1-6; cdr3_nt: TGTGCCAGCAGTGAATCTTGGACAGGGGGCTTTAATTCACCCCTCCACTTT; cdr3_aa: CASSESWTGGFNSPLHF
d_call: NA; v_call: TRBV7-2; clone_size: NA; j_call: TRBJ2-2; cdr3_nt: TGTGCCAGCAGCCTACGGACGTCACGATGGACCGGGGAGCTGTTTTTT; cdr3_aa: CASSLRTSRWTGELFF
d_call: NA; v_call: TRBV7-9; clone_size: NA; j_call: TRBJ1-4; cdr3_nt: TGTGCCAGCAGCCCCCGAGGGACCGTACCAGGGGAAAAACTGTTTTTT; cdr3_aa: CASSPRGTVPGEKLFF
d_call: NA; v_call: TRBV2; clone_size: NA; j_call: TRBJ1-2; cdr3_nt: TGTGCCAGCATGACCGGGACCGCCAACTATGGCTACACCTTC; cdr3_aa: CASMTGTANYGYTF
d_call: TRBD2; v_call: TRBV7-2; clone_size: NA; j_call: TRBJ2-1; cdr3_nt: TGTGCCAGCAGCTTAGTGGGCGGGGGGACAAATGAGCAGTTCTTC; cdr3_aa: CASSLVGGGTNEQFF
d_call: NA; v_call: TRBV9; clone_size: NA; j_call: TRBJ2-1; cdr3_nt: TGTGCCAGCAGCGTAGCCGGCAGGGCCTCCTACAATGAGCAGTTCTTC; cdr3_aa: CASSVAGRASYNEQFF
d_call: NA; v_call: TRBV9; clone_size: NA; j_call: TRBJ1-2; cdr3_nt: TGTGCCAGCAGCGTAGAGGTGGCTAACTATGGCTACACCTTC; cdr3_aa: CASSVEVANYGYTF
d_call: NA; v_call: TRBV28; clone_size: NA; j_call: TRBJ1-2; cdr3_nt: TGTGCCAGCAGTTTCGGACCGCGGGCAGGCTACACCTTC; cdr3_aa: CASSFGPRAGYTF
d_call: NA; v_call: TRBV7-2; clone_size: NA; j_call: TRBJ2-7; cdr3_nt: TGTGCCAGCAGCTTAAATTCCTACGAGCAGTACTTC; cdr3_aa: CASSLNSYEQYF
d_call: NA; v_call: TRBV5-4; clone_size: NA; j_call: TRBJ2-5; cdr3_nt: TGTGCCAGCAGCTCAGAATTACTCCAAGAGACCCAGTACTTC; cdr3_aa: CASSSELLQETQYF